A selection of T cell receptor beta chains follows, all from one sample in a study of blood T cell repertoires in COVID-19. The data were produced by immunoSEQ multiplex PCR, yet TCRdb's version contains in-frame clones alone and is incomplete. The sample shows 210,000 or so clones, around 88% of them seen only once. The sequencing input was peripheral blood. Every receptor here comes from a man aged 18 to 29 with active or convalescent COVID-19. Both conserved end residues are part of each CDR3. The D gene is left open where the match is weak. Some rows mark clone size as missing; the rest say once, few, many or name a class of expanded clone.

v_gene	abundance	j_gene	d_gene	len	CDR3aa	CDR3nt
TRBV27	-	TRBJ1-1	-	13	CASSLIGGTEAFF	TGTGCCAGCAGCCTCATTGGGGGGACTGAAGCTTTCTTT
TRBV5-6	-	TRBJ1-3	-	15	CASSLGSGSGNTIYF	TGTGCCAGCAGCTTGGGATCCGGCTCTGGAAACACCATATATTTT
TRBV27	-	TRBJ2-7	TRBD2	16	CASSAPGLASSYEQYF	TGTGCCAGCAGTGCTCCGGGACTAGCGTCTTCCTACGAGCAGTACTTC
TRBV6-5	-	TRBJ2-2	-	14	CASALSRGHGELFF	TGTGCCAGCGCACTTAGCAGGGGACACGGGGAGCTGTTTTTT
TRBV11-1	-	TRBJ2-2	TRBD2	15	CASSRSRGLAGELFF	TGTGCCAGCAGCCGATCCCGGGGACTAGCGGGGGAGCTGTTTTTT
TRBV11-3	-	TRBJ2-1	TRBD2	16	CASSYNGLAGVGEQFF	TGTGCCAGCAGTTATAATGGACTAGCGGGAGTCGGTGAGCAGTTCTTC
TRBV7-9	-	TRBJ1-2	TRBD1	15	CASSKGTGGRYGYTF	TGTGCCAGCAGCAAGGGGACAGGGGGCAGGTATGGCTACACCTTC
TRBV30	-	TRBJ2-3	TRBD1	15	CAWSVDRVGTDTQYF	TGTGCCTGGAGTGTTGACAGGGTTGGGACAGATACGCAGTATTTT
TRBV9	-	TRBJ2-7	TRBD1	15	CASSVTGTGFYEQYF	TGTGCCAGCAGCGTTACCGGGACAGGGTTCTACGAGCAGTACTTC
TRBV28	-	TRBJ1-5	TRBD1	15	CASSLYRGLNQPQHF	TGTGCCAGCAGTTTATACAGGGGGCTCAATCAGCCCCAGCATTTT
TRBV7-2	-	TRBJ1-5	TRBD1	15	CASSSRGAPGQPQHF	TGTGCCAGCAGCTCCAGGGGGGCGCCCGGTCAGCCCCAGCATTTT
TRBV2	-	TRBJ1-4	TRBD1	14	CASRAGGIREKLFF	TGTGCCAGCAGGGCAGGGGGCATACGGGAAAAACTGTTTTTT
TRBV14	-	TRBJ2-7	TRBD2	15	CASSQLAGLPYEQYF	TGTGCCAGCAGCCAACTAGCGGGCTTACCCTACGAGCAGTACTTC
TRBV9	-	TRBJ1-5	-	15	CASSVDGKGIQPQHF	TGTGCCAGCAGCGTAGACGGCAAGGGGATCCAGCCCCAGCATTTT
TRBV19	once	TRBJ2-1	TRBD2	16	CASSKWLAGEDNEQFF	TGTGCCAGTAGTAAGTGGCTAGCGGGAGAGGACAATGAGCAGTTCTTC
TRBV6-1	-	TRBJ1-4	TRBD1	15	CASSDTSTGGGKLFF	TGTGCCAGCAGTGATACCAGTACAGGGGGCGGAAAACTGTTTTTT
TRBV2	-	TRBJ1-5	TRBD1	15	CASRGTVGGNQPQHF	TGTGCCAGCAGGGGGACAGTCGGGGGCAATCAGCCCCAGCATTTT
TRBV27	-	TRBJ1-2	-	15	CASSSLREAYYGYTF	TGTGCCAGCAGTTCCCTGCGGGAAGCCTACTATGGCTACACCTTC
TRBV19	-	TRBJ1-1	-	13	CASSMIGYTEAFF	TGTGCCAGTAGTATGATCGGGTACACTGAAGCTTTCTTT
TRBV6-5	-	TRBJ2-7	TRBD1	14	CASKGGTGVYEQYF	TGTGCCAGCAAGGGTGGGACAGGGGTGTACGAGCAGTACTTC
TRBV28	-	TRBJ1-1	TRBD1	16	CASSKTGVRMNTEAFF	TGTGCCAGCAGCAAGACAGGGGTCCGAATGAACACTGAAGCTTTCTTT
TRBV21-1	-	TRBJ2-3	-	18	CASSPRTGELRPQITQYF	TGTGCCAGCAGCCCTCGGACAGGAGAATTGCGGCCGCAGATCACGCAGTATTTT
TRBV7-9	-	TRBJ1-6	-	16	CASSHRRVRTNSPLHF	TGTGCCAGCAGCCACCGCCGGGTCAGAACAAATTCACCCCTCCACTTT